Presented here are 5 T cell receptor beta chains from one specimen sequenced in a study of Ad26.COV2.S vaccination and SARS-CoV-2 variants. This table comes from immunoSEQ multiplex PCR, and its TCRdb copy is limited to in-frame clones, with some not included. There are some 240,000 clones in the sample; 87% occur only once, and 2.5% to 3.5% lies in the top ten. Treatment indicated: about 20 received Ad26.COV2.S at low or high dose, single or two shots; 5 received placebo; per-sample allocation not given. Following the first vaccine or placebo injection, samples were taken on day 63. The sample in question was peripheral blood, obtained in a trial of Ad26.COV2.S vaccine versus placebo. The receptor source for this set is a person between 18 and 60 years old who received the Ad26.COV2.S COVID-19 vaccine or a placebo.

CDR3 in amino acids: CASSPQDSLNQPQHF. The CDR3 DNA follows: TGCGCCAGCAGCCCCCAGGACAGTCTAAATCAGCCCCAGCATTTT. V usage is TRBV5-1 and J usage is TRBJ1-5, with D perhaps TRBD1 (6 bases). The germline gives CDR1 SGHRS, CDR2 YFSETQ. CDR3 length: 15 residues. Trimming cost V 4 bases and J 4 bases, with 15 bases left between them.

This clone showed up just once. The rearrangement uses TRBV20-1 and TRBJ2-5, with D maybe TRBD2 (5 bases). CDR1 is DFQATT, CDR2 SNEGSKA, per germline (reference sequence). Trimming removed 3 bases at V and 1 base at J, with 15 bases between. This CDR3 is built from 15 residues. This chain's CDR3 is CSASERGNTQETQYF. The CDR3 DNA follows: TGCAGTGCTAGTGAGAGAGGGAATACCCAAGAGACCCAGTACTTC.

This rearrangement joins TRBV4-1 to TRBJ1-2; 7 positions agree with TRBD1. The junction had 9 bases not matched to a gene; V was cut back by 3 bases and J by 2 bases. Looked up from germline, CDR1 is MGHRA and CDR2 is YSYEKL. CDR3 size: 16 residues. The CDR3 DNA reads TGCGCCAGCAGCCAGCTATCGGGACAGATCAACTATGGCTACACCTTC. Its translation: CASSQLSGQINYGYTF.

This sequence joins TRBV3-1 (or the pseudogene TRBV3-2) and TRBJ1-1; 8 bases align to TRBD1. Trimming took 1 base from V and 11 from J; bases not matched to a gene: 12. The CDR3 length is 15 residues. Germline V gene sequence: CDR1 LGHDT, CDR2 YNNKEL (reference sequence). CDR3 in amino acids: CASSQGVGQGRLAFF. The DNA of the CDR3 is TGTGCCAGCAGCCAAGGGGTCGGACAGGGTCGATTGGCTTTCTTT.

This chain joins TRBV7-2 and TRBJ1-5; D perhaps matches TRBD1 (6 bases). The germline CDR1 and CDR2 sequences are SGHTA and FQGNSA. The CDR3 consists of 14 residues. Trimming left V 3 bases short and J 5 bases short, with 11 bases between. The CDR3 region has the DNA TGTGCCAGCAGCTTTGGACAGTTGTATCAGCCCCAGCATTTT. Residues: CASSFGQLYQPQHF.